Following are 9 T cell receptor beta chains from one sample sequenced in a study of blood T cells in healthy people across ages. Alongside a J-beta primer mix, a sample-barcoded 5' primer served in a second PCR lasting roughly 6 to 11 cycles. MiXCR, run by TCRdb on the 5' RACE reads, gives a single entry per CDR3 protein. The sample has some 1.5 million distinct CDR3 sequences; approximately 43% are singletons. Input material: blood. The receptors come from a woman aged 18-30 years in good health.

The chain links TRBV7-9 to TRBJ2-2; TRBD2 is a possible D gene (6 bases). CDR3 size: 16 residues. CDR1 is SEHNR, CDR2 FQNEAQ, per germline (reference sequence). Trimming removed 5 bases at V and 4 bases at J, with 17 bases between. CDR3 coding DNA: TGTGCCAGCAGCCCGAAGGGCCGGGGGATCACCGGGGAGCTGTTTTTT. This sequence encodes CASSPKGRGITGELFF.

The chain recombines TRBV5-1 with TRBJ1-5; D perhaps matches TRBD1 (6 bases). This CDR3 region has 14 residues. Germline V lookup: CDR1 SGHRS, CDR2 YFSETQ. V lost 7 bases, J lost 1 base, and 12 bases lay in between. The CDR3 DNA reads TGCGCCAGCTCCGAGGGGGGGAGCAATCAGCCCCAGCATTTT. As protein: CASSEGGSNQPQHF.

This chain joins TRBV27 and TRBJ1-5; TRBD1 is a possible D gene (5 bases). Germline V gene lookup returns CDR1 MNHEY and CDR2 SMNVEV (reference sequence). V was pared by 0 bases and J by 0 bases, with 18 bases between. The CDR3 is made up of 19 amino acids. CDR3 coding DNA: TGTGCCAGCAGTTTATCGGGGGGAGGCACACTCTATAGCAATCAGCCCCAGCATTTT. Translated, it gives CASSLSGGGTLYSNQPQHF.

This clonotype showed up just a few times. The rearrangement uses TRBV10-3 and TRBJ1-1; no clear D. Germline V gives CDR1 ENHRY, CDR2 SYGVKD. The CDR3 runs to 12 residues. Trimming took 6 bases from V and 3 from J, leaving 8 bases between them. CDR3 residues: CAIRSIDTEAFF. CDR3 bases: TGTGCCATCAGGAGTATTGACACTGAAGCTTTCTTT.

This sequence joins TRBV5-1 and TRBJ2-1; tentatively, D is TRBD2 (5 bases). The closer fit of TRBJ2-7 to the DNA end suggests the J call may be wrong. The germline V gene encodes CDR1 SGHRS and CDR2 YFSETQ. The CDR3 length is 15 residues. CDR3 loop: CASSKDSTLYNEQYF. The CDR3 DNA reads as TGCGCCAGCAGTAAGGACTCAACACTCTACAATGAGCAGTACTTC.

CDR3: CAIRNGQAANTGELFF. Written as DNA, the CDR3 is TGTGCCATCAGAAACGGACAGGCGGCGAACACCGGGGAGCTGTTTTTT. The rearrangement links TRBV10-3 to TRBJ2-2, with 7 bases lining up with TRBD1. In germline, CDR1 is ENHRY, CDR2 SYGVKD. With V trimmed by 6 bases and J by 0 bases, 7 bases remained unmatched. CDR3 size: 16 residues.

V and J are TRBV20-1 and TRBJ2-1; TRBD1 might be the D (6 bases). The germline V and J ends were trimmed by 1 base and 4 bases, with 11 bases remaining between them. Germline CDR1 and CDR2: DFQATT and SNEGSKA (reference sequence). The CDR3 has 14 residues. CDR3 amino acids: CSARASQGYNEQFF. In DNA form, the CDR3 reads TGCAGTGCTAGAGCTAGCCAGGGGTACAATGAGCAGTTCTTC.

The rearrangement uses TRBV4-3 and TRBJ1-4, with TRBD1 matching 8 bases. V dropped 0 bases and J dropped 5; count of bases not matched to a gene: 5. This CDR3 is built from 16 residues. Germline V lookup: CDR1 LGHNA, CDR2 YSLEER. Here the CDR3 DNA reads TGCGCCAGCAGCCAAGAGCAGGACAGGGAGAATGAAAAACTGTTTTTT. Translating it yields CASSQEQDRENEKLFF.

This chain uses TRBV20-1 with TRBJ1-1; D call uncertain. Germline V gene sequence: CDR1 DFQATT, CDR2 SNEGSKA (reference sequence). The V end was cut by 5 bases, the J end by 3 bases, with 10 bases between. This CDR3 spans 12 amino acids. As DNA, the CDR3 is TGCAGTGCTCCAAATTGGGACACTGAAGCTTTCTTT. Its protein is CSAPNWDTEAFF.